Shown below are 32 T cell receptor beta chains from a single sample sequenced in a study of cytomegalovirus exposure and HLA in healthy donors. This PCR relied on a set of 60 Vbeta primers and 13 Jbeta primers. Method: immunoSEQ multiplex PCR; TCRdb's copy keeps in-frame clones and lacks some. The sample consists of around 190,000 clones, around three quarters of them appearing once. Sequenced: PBMCs. These TCRs come from a woman in her 30s in good health and CMV-seropositive.

The gene calls are TRBV19 and TRBJ1-4, with D possibly being TRBD1 (6 bases). The CDR3 length is 13 residues. Trimming left V 8 bases short and J 4 bases short, with 11 bases between. Germline V CDR1 and CDR2: LNHDA, SQIVND (reference sequence). The CDR3 DNA reads TGTGCCAGTTTGAACAGGGATAATGAAAAACTGTTTTTT. As protein: CASLNRDNEKLFF.

The chain employs TRBV14 and TRBJ2-3; D may be TRBD1 (6 bases). This CDR3 is 14 amino acids long. Germline V lookup: CDR1 SGHDN, CDR2 FVKESK. The V end was cut by 6 bases, the J end by 5 bases, with 15 bases between. The CDR3 bases are TGTGCCAGCAGGGGGGCCCGGTGGAGAGATACGCAGTATTTT. Translated: CASRGARWRDTQYF.

The chain has TRBV5-1 and TRBJ2-1, with 7 bases that match TRBD1. J was trimmed by 8 bases and V by 4 bases; bases with no gene match: 12. The germline gives CDR1 SGHRS, CDR2 YFSETQ. The CDR3 has 15 residues. The DNA of the CDR3 is TGCGCCAGCAGCAAATCCGGGACAGACGGGGATGAGCAGTTCTTC. Its protein product is CASSKSGTDGDEQFF. Full variable domain (remainder filled in from reference TRBV5-1 and TRBJ2-1): KAGVTQTPRYLIKTRGQQVTLSCSPISGHRSVSWYQQTPGQGLQFLFEYFSETQRNKGNFPGRFSGRQFSNSRSEMNVSTLELGDSALYLCASSKSGTDGDEQFFGPGTRLTVL.

V gene TRBV7-6 combines with J gene TRBJ2-3; 10 positions agree with TRBD2. Germline trimming cut 4 bases from V and 0 bases from J; bases unmatched to any gene: 4. In germline, CDR1 is SGHVS, CDR2 FNYEAQ. This CDR3 region has 16 residues. CDR3: CASSSGTSVSTDTQYF. Written as DNA, the CDR3 is TGTGCCAGCAGCTCCGGGACTAGCGTTAGCACAGATACGCAGTATTTT.

The chain uses TRBV7-8 and TRBJ2-1; D is perhaps TRBD2 (6 bases). Trimming stripped 7 bases from V and 2 bases from J, with 18 bases between. Germline CDR1 and CDR2: SGHVS and FQNEAQ. There are 16 residues in the CDR3. CDR3 in amino acids: CASTRNQWEAYNEQFF. DNA for the CDR3: TGTGCCAGCACCCGCAATCAGTGGGAGGCCTACAATGAGCAGTTCTTC.

The chain uses TRBV6-5 and TRBJ1-4; D is undetermined. CDR3 length: 15 amino acids. Trimming pared 2 bases from V and 0 bases from J, leaving 7 bases between. Germline V gene data show CDR1 as MNHEY and CDR2 as SVGAGI. In DNA, the CDR3 is TGTGCCAGCAGTTACCGCTCGGCAACTAATGAAAAACTGTTTTTT. Encoded protein: CASSYRSATNEKLFF.

This clone appeared once. This rearrangement joins TRBV4-1 to TRBJ2-3, with no clear D. The ends were cut back, 1 base at V and 9 bases at J, with 17 bases in the middle. The CDR3 is 15 amino acids. From germline, CDR1 is MGHRA and CDR2 YSYEKL. The CDR3 bases are TGCGCCAGCAGCCAAGGGGCTGGAATTGGAAGGACGCAGTATTTT. It yields the protein CASSQGAGIGRTQYF.

The chain combines TRBV7-9 with TRBJ1-4, with D possibly matching TRBD1 (5 bases). CDR1 SEHNR and CDR2 FQNEAQ come from the germline V gene (reference sequence). Trimming left V 5 bases short and J 1 base short, with 11 bases between. The CDR3 totals 15 residues. As DNA, the CDR3 is TGTGCCAGCAGCCAAAATAGGGGAACTAATGAAAAACTGTTTTTT. Protein sequence: CASSQNRGTNEKLFF.

The chain is built from TRBV4-2 and TRBJ1-4; TRBD1 matches at 8 bases. The CDR3 has 15 residues. The J segment lost 8 bases and the V segment lost 3 bases, leaving 8 bases of the junction unmatched. Per the germline V gene, CDR1 is LGHNA and CDR2 is YNFKEQ. This CDR3 reads CASSQSDRVGEKLFF. The CDR3 DNA reads as TGTGCCAGCAGCCAGTCGGACAGGGTAGGGGAAAAACTGTTTTTT.

This clone occurred once. The J gene is TRBJ2-6, the V gene TRBV7-9; D is unclear. Deletions cut 1 base from V and 0 bases from J, with 13 bases between. The CDR3 extends over 18 amino acids. The germline V gene has CDR1 SEHNR and CDR2 FQNEAQ (reference sequence). The CDR3 sequence: CASSLVPPRFSGANVLTF. The CDR3 nucleotides are TGTGCCAGCAGCTTAGTACCCCCCAGATTCTCTGGGGCCAACGTCCTGACTTTC.

The J gene is TRBJ2-2, the V gene TRBV18, with 8 bases that match TRBD2. The germline V gene encodes CDR1 KGHSH and CDR2 LQKENI. This CDR3 has 16 amino acids. V shed 1 base, J shed 5 bases, and the junction held 6 bases outside the gene matches. CDR3: CASSPLVAGRTGELFF. The CDR3 nucleotides are TGTGCCAGCTCACCACTAGTAGCGGGGCGAACCGGGGAGCTGTTTTTT.

In its sample, this clone was seen a few times. In nucleotides, the CDR3 is TGTGCCACCAGCAGAGTGGGGGGGGTTCAGGAGGAGACCCAGTACTTC. Protein: CATSRVGGVQEETQYF. The J gene is TRBJ2-5, the V gene TRBV15; 7 nucleotides line up with TRBD2. With 1 base clipped from V and 5 bases from J, the junction kept 10 bases outside the gene matches. The CDR3 extends over 16 amino acids. Germline CDR1 and CDR2: LNHNV and YYDKDF (reference sequence).

This chain joins TRBV5-1 and TRBJ1-4, with 8 bases identical to TRBD1. Per the germline V gene, CDR1 is SGHRS and CDR2 is YFSETQ. This CDR3 has 16 amino acids. V lost 0 bases to trimming and J lost 0 bases; unmatched junction nucleotides: 1. CDR3: CASSLVQGATNEKLFF. In DNA, the CDR3 is TGCGCCAGCAGCTTGGTACAGGGGGCAACTAATGAAAAACTGTTTTTT.

A few counts support this clone. This chain joins TRBV7-8 and TRBJ2-7; 10 bases are shared with TRBD1. In germline, CDR1 is SGHVS, CDR2 FQNEAQ. The ends lost 5 bases at V and 3 bases at J; junction bases unmatched: 4. This CDR3 has 14 residues. The CDR3 loop is CASSARDRGYEQYF. In DNA form, the CDR3 reads TGTGCCAGCAGCGCTCGGGACAGGGGCTACGAGCAGTACTTC.

This clone was picked up one time. The chain carries TRBV29-1 and TRBJ2-5; possibly TRBD1 for D (7 bases). Germline loops: CDR1 SQVTM, CDR2 ANQGSEA. V gave up 8 bases and J gave up 5 bases, with 15 bases separating them. The length of the CDR3 is 12 residues. CDR3 nucleotides: TGCAGCTCCCGGGACAGCGGGGAGACCCAGTACTTC. Its translation: CSSRDSGETQYF.

The chain employs TRBV9 and TRBJ1-2; D is ambiguous. The V gene's germline CDR1 is SGDLS and CDR2 YYNGEE. The CDR3 length is 14 residues. Deletions cut 0 bases from V and 7 bases from J, with 13 bases between. The CDR3 protein is CASSVGLTAGGYTF. In DNA, the CDR3 is TGTGCCAGCAGCGTAGGCCTGACGGCGGGTGGCTACACCTTC.

This clone was recorded once. This chain joins TRBV27 and TRBJ2-2; TRBD1 is a possible D gene (6 bases). Germline CDR1 reads MNHEY; CDR2 reads SMNVEV (reference sequence). The CDR3 runs to 17 residues. Trimming pared 3 bases from V and 0 bases from J, leaving 14 bases between. The CDR3 region is CASSFSGQFANTGELFF. As DNA, the CDR3 is TGTGCCAGCAGTTTTTCGGGACAATTCGCGAACACCGGGGAGCTGTTTTTT.

This clone was recorded once. The chain links TRBV11-2 to TRBJ2-7, with 10 bases that match TRBD1. The CDR3 loop spans 14 amino acids. Germline trimming cut 5 bases from V and 1 base from J; bases unmatched to any gene: 2. Germline V gene sequence: CDR1 SGHAT, CDR2 FQNNGV. This chain's CDR3 is CASSTDRGSYEQYF. The CDR3 nucleotides read TGTGCCAGCAGCACGGACAGGGGGTCCTACGAGCAGTACTTC.

This chain uses TRBV27 with TRBJ1-3; TRBD1 matches 7 bases. Trimming cost V 6 bases and J 2 bases; bases outside gene matches: 4. This CDR3 is 14 amino acids long. Germline V lookup: CDR1 MNHEY, CDR2 SMNVEV (reference sequence). This CDR3 reads CASRRQGAGNTIYF. CDR3 DNA: TGTGCCAGCAGGCGACAGGGTGCTGGAAACACCATATATTTT.

This clone has just one count. The V call is TRBV27, the J call TRBJ1-5; TRBD1 is a possible D gene (5 bases). The CDR3 consists of 14 residues. Trimming removed 8 bases from V and 3 bases from J, with 14 bases in between. Germline-derived CDR1 and CDR2 are MNHEY and SMNVEV (reference sequence). CDR3 DNA sequence: TGTGCCAGCGCCGGGAGGGGAATCAATCAGCCCCAGCATTTT. Translating gives CASAGRGINQPQHF.

The rearrangement joins TRBV18 to TRBJ1-1, with D possibly TRBD1 on 6 matching bases. The CDR3 runs to 15 residues. CDR1 KGHSH and CDR2 LQKENI come from the germline V gene. Trimming took 3 bases from V and 2 from J, leaving 13 bases between them. The CDR3 region has the DNA TGTGCCAGCTCACCTATACAGGGAACTAACACTGAAGCTTTCTTT. This translates into CASSPIQGTNTEAFF.

The gene calls are TRBV19 and TRBJ2-3, with a possible D match to TRBD2 (7 bases). This CDR3 is built from 16 residues. Trimming left V 4 bases short and J 2 bases short, with 16 bases between. Germline V gene lookup returns CDR1 LNHDA and CDR2 SQIVND (reference sequence). The CDR3 loop is CASSNLQGLPTDTQYF. The CDR3 nucleotides read TGTGCCAGTAGTAACCTACAGGGACTACCCACAGATACGCAGTATTTT.

DNA for the CDR3: TGTGCCTGGGGGCCGATGAACACTGAAGCTTTCTTT. Protein: CAWGPMNTEAFF. The chain has TRBV30 and TRBJ1-1, with D hard to call. V lost 5 bases, J lost 0 bases, and 7 bases lay in between. This CDR3 is built from 12 residues. Germline V gives CDR1 GTSNPN, CDR2 SVGIG (reference sequence).

This clone was observed a few times. The chain links TRBV27 to TRBJ1-2; 7 nucleotides align to TRBD1. This CDR3 region has 13 residues. Germline CDR1 is MNHEY and CDR2 is SMNVEV (reference sequence). J gave up 4 bases and V 3 bases, and 2 bases lay outside the gene matches. In nucleotides, the CDR3 is TGTGCCAGCAGTTTCCGGGACAGCTATGGCTACACCTTC. This translates into CASSFRDSYGYTF.

This chain connects TRBV4-3 to TRBJ2-7; TRBD2 might be the D (5 bases). The CDR3 length is 16 residues. Trimming removed 4 bases at V and 3 bases at J, with 19 bases between. Germline assignment: CDR1 LGHNA and CDR2 YSLEER. This CDR3 is CASSLQDSRGIYEQYF. The CDR3 coding sequence is TGCGCCAGCAGCCTTCAAGATAGCCGGGGAATCTACGAGCAGTACTTC.

CDR3 sequence: CASSARQGANSPLHF. Here the CDR3 DNA reads TGCGCCAGCAGCGCCAGACAGGGAGCGAATTCACCCCTCCACTTT. This chain links TRBV5-1 with TRBJ1-6, with 7 nucleotides matching TRBD1. Trimming removed 4 bases from V and 7 bases from J; junction bases left unmatched: 8. CDR1 SGHRS and CDR2 YFSETQ come from the germline V gene. This CDR3 contains 15 residues.

There are a few counts of this clone. In DNA form, the CDR3 reads TGTGCCAGCAGCTCCCCGGGACTAGATAACAATGAGCAGTTCTTC. Its protein is CASSSPGLDNNEQFF. The gene calls are TRBV13 and TRBJ2-1; 8 bases fit TRBD2. This CDR3 is 15 amino acids long. Germline CDR1 is PRHDT and CDR2 is FYEKMQ (reference sequence). V shed 4 bases, J shed 5 bases, and the junction held 7 bases outside the gene matches. Full variable domain (outside the CDR3, taken from reference TRBV13 and TRBJ2-1): AAGVIQSPRHLIKEKRETATLKCYPIPRHDTVYWYQQGPGQDPQFLISFYEKMQSDKGSIPDRFSAQQFSDYHSELNMSSLELGDSALYFCASSSPGLDNNEQFFGPGTRLTVL.

V usage is TRBV5-6 and J usage is TRBJ2-1; TRBD2 aligns across 8 bases. Germline assignment: CDR1 SGHDT and CDR2 YYEEEE. V dropped 3 bases and J dropped 8; count of bases not matched to a gene: 10. This CDR3 has 15 residues. The CDR3 loop is CASSWGSGGLDEQFF. CDR3 sequence (DNA): TGTGCCAGCAGCTGGGGGTCGGGGGGGCTGGATGAGCAGTTCTTC.

On this clone itself: Distinct nucleotide sequences in the sample also encode this CDR3. This chain joins TRBV9 and TRBJ1-1; D is unclear. With 2 bases removed from V and 1 base from J, the gap between germline ends came to 6 bases. This CDR3 is built from 13 residues. The germline V gene encodes CDR1 SGDLS and CDR2 YYNGEE. The CDR3 reads CASSVAGNTEAFF. CDR3 DNA: TGTGCCAGCAGCGTGGCGGGGAACACTGAAGCTTTCTTT.

This clone has only a few counts. The chain joins TRBV5-1 to TRBJ2-6; D may be TRBD2 (6 bases). Germline CDR1 reads SGHRS; CDR2 reads YFSETQ. CDR3 size: 16 residues. V shed 0 bases and J shed 2 bases, with 9 bases lying between them. The CDR3 DNA reads as TGCGCCAGCAGCTTGGTTCCGGGGGCTGGGGCCAACGTCCTGACTTTC. Encoded protein: CASSLVPGAGANVLTF. The entire variable domain, with the rest obtained from reference TRBV5-1 and TRBJ2-6, is as follows: KAGVTQTPRYLIKTRGQQVTLSCSPISGHRSVSWYQQTPGQGLQFLFEYFSETQRNKGNFPGRFSGRQFSNSRSEMNVSTLELGDSALYLCASSLVPGAGANVLTFGAGSRLTVL.

V gene TRBV4-1 combines with J gene TRBJ2-2, with 7 nucleotides matching TRBD1. Germline loops: CDR1 MGHRA, CDR2 YSYEKL. Germline trimming cut 3 bases from V and 4 bases from J; bases unmatched to any gene: 11. The CDR3 is made up of 17 amino acids. The CDR3 spells CASSHLTGTASTGELFF. In DNA form, the CDR3 reads TGCGCCAGCAGCCACTTAACGGGGACAGCGAGCACCGGGGAGCTGTTTTTT.

This clone has only a few counts. V usage is TRBV6-5 and J usage is TRBJ2-2, with TRBD1 matching 8 bases. The V and J ends lost 5 bases and 4 bases, in that order; junction bases with no gene match: 3. The CDR3 runs 14 residues. The germline gives CDR1 MNHEY, CDR2 SVGAGI. The CDR3 DNA reads as TGTGCCAGCAGTCGGACAGGGCCCACCGGGGAGCTGTTTTTT. Its protein is CASSRTGPTGELFF.